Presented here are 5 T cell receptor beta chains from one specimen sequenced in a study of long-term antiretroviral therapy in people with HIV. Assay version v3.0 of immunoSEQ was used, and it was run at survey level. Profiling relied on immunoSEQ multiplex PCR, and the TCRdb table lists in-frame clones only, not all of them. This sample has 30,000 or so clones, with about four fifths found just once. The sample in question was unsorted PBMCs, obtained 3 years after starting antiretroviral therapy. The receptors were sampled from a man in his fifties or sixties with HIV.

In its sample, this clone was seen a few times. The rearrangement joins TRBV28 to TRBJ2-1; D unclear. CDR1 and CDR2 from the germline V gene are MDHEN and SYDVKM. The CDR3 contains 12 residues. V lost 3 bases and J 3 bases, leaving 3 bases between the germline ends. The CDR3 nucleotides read TGTGCCAGCAGTTTGAACTACAATGAGCAGTTCTTC. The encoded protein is CASSLNYNEQFF.

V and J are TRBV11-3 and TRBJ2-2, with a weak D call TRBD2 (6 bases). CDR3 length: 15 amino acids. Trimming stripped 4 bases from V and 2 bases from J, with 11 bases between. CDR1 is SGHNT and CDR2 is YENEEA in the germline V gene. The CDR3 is CASSSRGLNTGELFF. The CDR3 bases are TGTGCCAGCAGCTCCCGGGGGTTAAACACCGGGGAGCTGTTTTTT.

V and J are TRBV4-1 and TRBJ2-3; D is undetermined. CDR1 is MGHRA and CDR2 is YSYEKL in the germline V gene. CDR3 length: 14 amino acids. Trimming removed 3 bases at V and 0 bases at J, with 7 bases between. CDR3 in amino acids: CASSQAGSTDTQYF. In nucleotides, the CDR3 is TGCGCCAGCAGCCAGGCCGGGAGCACAGATACGCAGTATTTT.

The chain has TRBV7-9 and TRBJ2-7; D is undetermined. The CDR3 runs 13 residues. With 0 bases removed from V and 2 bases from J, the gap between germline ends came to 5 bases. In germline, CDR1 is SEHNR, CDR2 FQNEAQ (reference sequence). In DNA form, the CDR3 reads TGTGCCAGCAGCTTAGCGGGGACCTACGAGCAGTACTTC. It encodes CASSLAGTYEQYF. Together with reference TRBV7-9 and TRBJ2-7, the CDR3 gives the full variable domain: DTGVSQNPRHKITKRGQNVTFRCDPISEHNRLYWYRQTLGQGPEFLTYFQNEAQLEKSRLLSDRFSAERPKGSFSTLEIQRTEQGDSAMYLCASSLAGTYEQYFGPGTRLTVT.

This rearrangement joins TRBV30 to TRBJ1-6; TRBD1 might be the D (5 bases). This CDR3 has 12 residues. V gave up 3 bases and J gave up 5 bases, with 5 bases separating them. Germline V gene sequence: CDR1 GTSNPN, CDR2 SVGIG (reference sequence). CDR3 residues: CAWSRDNSPLHF. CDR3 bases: TGTGCCTGGAGCAGGGATAATTCACCCCTCCACTTT.